This T cell receptor beta chain came from a study of shared clonotypes between healthy human individuals. The protocol was immunoSEQ multiplex PCR, while the TCRdb copy is restricted to in-frame clones and leaves out a portion. The sample contains roughly 1.5 million clones, about 98% of which appear only once. The CDR3 has 15 residues. The V gene end was trimmed by 6 bases and the J gene end by 1 base; junction bases not matched to a gene: 5. The germline CDR1 and CDR2 sequences are SNHLY and FYNNEI. The rearrangement joins TRBV2 to TRBJ1-1; the match to TRBD1 covers 10 bases. This TCR was recovered from a man aged 25 to 40 in good health. Sequencing was done on a sample of naive CD4+ T cells sorted from blood. Subset reported: CD45RA+ positively selected. The DNA for the CDR3 is TGTGCCAGCAGCGAACGACAGGGGGCGAACACTGAAGCTTTCTTT. Protein product: CASSERQGANTEAFF.